This T cell receptor (beta chain) came from a study of blood T cell repertoires in COVID-19. Sequencing used immunoSEQ multiplex PCR; TCRdb keeps in-frame clones, though not all of them. Of 100,000 to 130,000 clones listed, 84% are singletons. There are 16 residues in the CDR3. J was trimmed by 4 bases and V by 5 bases; bases with no gene match: 10. Per germline, CDR1 MDHEN and CDR2 SYDVKM. The material sequenced was peripheral blood. This TCR was sampled from a human donor in a cohort sampled during active COVID-19. V is TRBV28 and J is TRBJ2-5, with 10 nucleotides matching TRBD2. The CDR3, as DNA: TGTGCCAGCAGTCTCACTAGCGGGGTTGGAGGAGAGACCCAGTACTTC. It codes for CASSLTSGVGGETQYF.